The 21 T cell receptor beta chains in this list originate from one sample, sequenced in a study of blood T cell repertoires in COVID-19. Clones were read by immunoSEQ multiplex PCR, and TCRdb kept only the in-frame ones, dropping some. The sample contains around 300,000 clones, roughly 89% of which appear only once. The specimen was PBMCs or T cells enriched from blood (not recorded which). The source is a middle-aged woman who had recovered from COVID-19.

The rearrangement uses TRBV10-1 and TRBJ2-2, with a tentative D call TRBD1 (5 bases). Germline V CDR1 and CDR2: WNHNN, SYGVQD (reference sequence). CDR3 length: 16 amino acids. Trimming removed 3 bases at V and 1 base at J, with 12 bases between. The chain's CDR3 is CASSELGRGNTGELFF. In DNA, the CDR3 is TGCGCCAGCAGTGAACTTGGTAGGGGGAACACCGGGGAGCTGTTTTTT.

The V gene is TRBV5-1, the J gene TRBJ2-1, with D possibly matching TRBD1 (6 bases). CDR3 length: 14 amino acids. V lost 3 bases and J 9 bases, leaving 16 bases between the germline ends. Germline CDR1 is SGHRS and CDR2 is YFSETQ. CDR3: CASSSDTGLGEQFF. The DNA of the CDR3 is TGCGCCAGCAGCTCAGATACAGGGTTGGGTGAGCAGTTCTTC.

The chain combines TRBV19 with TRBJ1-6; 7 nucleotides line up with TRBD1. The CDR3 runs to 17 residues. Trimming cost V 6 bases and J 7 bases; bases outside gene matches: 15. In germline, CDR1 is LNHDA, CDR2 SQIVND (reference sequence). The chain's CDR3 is CASRVGGGGASNSPLHF. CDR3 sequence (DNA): TGTGCCAGTAGGGTCGGCGGAGGGGGCGCCTCCAATTCACCCCTCCACTTT.

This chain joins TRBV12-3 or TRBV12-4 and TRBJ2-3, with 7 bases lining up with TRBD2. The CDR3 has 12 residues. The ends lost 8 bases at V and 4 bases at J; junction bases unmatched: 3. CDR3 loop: CASGGEADTQYF. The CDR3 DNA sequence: TGTGCCAGCGGGGGGGAAGCAGATACGCAGTATTTT.

The CDR3 spells CSVSQGTGANVLTF. In DNA form, the CDR3 reads TGCAGCGTTAGTCAGGGTACTGGGGCCAACGTCCTGACTTTC. The genes are TRBV29-1 and TRBJ2-6, with D perhaps TRBD1 (5 bases). The CDR3 has 14 amino acids. Per germline, CDR1 SQVTM and CDR2 ANQGSEA. The germline V and J ends were trimmed by 5 bases and 2 bases, with 10 bases remaining between them. Full variable domain (rest looked up from reference TRBV29-1 and TRBJ2-6): SAVISQKPSRDICQRGTSLTIQCQVDSQVTMMFWYRQQPGQSLTLIATANQGSEATYESGFVIDKFPISRPNLTFSTLTVSNMSPEDSSIYLCSVSQGTGANVLTFGAGSRLTVL.

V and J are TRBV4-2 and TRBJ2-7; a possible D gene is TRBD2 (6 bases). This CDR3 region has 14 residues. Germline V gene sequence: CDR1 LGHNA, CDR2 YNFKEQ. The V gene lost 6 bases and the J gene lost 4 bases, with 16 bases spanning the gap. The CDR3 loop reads CASSPVRESYEQYF. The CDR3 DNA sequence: TGTGCCAGCAGTCCGGTCCGGGAGTCGTACGAGCAGTACTTC.

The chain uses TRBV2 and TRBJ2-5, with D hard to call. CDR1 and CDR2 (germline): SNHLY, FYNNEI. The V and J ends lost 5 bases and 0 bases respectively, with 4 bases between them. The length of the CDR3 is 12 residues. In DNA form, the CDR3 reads TGTGCCAGCAGTCAGTACCAAGAGACCCAGTACTTC. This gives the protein CASSQYQETQYF.

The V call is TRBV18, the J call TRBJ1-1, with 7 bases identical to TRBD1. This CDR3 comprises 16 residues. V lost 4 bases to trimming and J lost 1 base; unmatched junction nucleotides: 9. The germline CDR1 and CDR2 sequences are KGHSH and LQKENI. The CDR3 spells CASSLTGAWGNTEAFF. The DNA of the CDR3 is TGTGCCAGCTCACTTACAGGGGCGTGGGGGAACACTGAAGCTTTCTTT.

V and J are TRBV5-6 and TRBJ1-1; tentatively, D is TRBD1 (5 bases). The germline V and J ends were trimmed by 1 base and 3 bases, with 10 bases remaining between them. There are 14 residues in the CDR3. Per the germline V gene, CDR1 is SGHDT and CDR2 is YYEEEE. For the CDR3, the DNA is TGTGCCAGCAGCTTGCTGCAGGGTTACACTGAAGCTTTCTTT. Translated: CASSLLQGYTEAFF. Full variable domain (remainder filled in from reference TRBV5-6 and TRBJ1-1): DAGVTQSPTHLIKTRGQQVTLRCSPKSGHDTVSWYQQALGQGPQFIFQYYEEEERQRGNFPDRFSGHQFPNYSSELNVNALLLGDSALYLCASSLLQGYTEAFFGQGTRLTVV.

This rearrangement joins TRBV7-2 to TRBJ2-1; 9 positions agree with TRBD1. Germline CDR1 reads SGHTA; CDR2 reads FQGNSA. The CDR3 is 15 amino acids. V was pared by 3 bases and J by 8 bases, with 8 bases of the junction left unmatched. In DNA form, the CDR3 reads TGTGCCAGCAGCTTCGGACAGGGGAGAAGGTATGAGCAGTTCTTC. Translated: CASSFGQGRRYEQFF.

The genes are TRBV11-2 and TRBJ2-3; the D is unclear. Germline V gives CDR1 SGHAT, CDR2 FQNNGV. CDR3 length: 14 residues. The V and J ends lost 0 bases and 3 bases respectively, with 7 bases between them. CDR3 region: CASSLDAVTDTQYF. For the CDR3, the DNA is TGTGCCAGCAGCTTAGATGCGGTTACAGATACGCAGTATTTT.

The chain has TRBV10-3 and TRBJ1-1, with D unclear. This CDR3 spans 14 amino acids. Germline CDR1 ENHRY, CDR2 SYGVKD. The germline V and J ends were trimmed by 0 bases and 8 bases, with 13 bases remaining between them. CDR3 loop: CAISESINTGEAFF. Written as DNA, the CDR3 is TGTGCCATCAGTGAGTCGATTAACACGGGAGAAGCTTTCTTT.

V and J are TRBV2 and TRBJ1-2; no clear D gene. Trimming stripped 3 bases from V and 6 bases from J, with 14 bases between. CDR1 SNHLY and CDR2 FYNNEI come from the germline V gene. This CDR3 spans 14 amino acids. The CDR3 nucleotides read TGTGCCAGCAGTGATCTGTCGAGGGCGGATGGCTACACCTTC. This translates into CASSDLSRADGYTF.

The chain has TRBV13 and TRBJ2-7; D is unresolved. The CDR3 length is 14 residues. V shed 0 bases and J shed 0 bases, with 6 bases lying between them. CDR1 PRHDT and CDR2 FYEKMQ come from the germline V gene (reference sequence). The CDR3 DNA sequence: TGTGCCAGCAGCTTAGGGGCGGCCTCCTACGAGCAGTACTTC. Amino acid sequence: CASSLGAASYEQYF. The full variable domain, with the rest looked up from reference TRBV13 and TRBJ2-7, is AAGVIQSPRHLIKEKRETATLKCYPIPRHDTVYWYQQGPGQDPQFLISFYEKMQSDKGSIPDRFSAQQFSDYHSELNMSSLELGDSALYFCASSLGAASYEQYFGPGTRLTVT.

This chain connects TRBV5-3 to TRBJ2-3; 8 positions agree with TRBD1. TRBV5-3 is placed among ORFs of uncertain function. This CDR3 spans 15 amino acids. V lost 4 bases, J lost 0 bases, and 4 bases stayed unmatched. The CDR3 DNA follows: TGTGCCAGAAGCCCCTGGGACAGGAGCACAGATACGCAGTATTTT. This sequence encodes CARSPWDRSTDTQYF.

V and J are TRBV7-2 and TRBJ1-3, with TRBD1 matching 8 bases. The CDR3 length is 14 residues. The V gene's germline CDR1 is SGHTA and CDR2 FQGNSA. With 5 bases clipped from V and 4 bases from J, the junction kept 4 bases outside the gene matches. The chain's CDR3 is CASSATGAGNTIYF. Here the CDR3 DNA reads TGTGCCAGCAGCGCGACAGGGGCAGGAAACACCATATATTTT. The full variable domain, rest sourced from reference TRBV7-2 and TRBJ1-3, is GAGVSQSPSNKVTEKGKDVELRCDPISGHTALYWYRQSLGQGLEFLIYFQGNSAPDKSGLPSDRFSAERTGGSVSTLTIQRTQQEDSAVYLCASSATGAGNTIYFGEGSWLTVV.

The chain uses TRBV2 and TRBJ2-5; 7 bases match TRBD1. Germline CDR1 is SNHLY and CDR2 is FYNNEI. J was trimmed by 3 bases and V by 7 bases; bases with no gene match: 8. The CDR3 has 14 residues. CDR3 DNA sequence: TGTGCCAGCACCAAAGGGACAGCCGAAGAGACCCAGTACTTC. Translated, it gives CASTKGTAEETQYF.

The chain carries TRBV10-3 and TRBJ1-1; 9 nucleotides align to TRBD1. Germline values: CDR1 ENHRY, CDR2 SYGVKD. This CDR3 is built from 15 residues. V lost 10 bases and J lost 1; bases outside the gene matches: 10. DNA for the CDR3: TGTGCCACCAAGGGACAGGGTAATAGGAACACTGAAGCTTTCTTT. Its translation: CATKGQGNRNTEAFF.

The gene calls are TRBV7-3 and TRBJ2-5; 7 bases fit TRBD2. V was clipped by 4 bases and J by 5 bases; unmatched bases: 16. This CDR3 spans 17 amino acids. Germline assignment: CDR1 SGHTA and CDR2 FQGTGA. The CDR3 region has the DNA TGTGCCAGCAGCTCTCGACGTCGTGCGGGAGAGGGTGAGACCCAGTACTTC. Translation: CASSSRRRAGEGETQYF.

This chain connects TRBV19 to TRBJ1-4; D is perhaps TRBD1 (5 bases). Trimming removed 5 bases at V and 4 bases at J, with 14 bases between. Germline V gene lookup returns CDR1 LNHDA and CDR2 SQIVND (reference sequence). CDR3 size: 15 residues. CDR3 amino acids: CASSPPGGLNEKLFF. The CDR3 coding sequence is TGTGCCAGTAGTCCTCCCGGGGGACTTAATGAAAAACTGTTTTTT.

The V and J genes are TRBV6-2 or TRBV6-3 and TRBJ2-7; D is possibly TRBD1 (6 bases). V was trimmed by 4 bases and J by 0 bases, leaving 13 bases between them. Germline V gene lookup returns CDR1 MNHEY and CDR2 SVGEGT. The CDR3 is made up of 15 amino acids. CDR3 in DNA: TGTGCCAGCAGTTTCGGACAGCTGAGCTCCTACGAGCAGTACTTC. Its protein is CASSFGQLSSYEQYF.